This note documents a single T cell receptor (beta chain) sequence. No antigen is known for it. TCRdb called the RT-PCR reads again in MiXCR, with one record for every CDR3 protein. The table lists about 650,000 distinct CDR3 sequences, more than 15% of them singletons, with approximately 10% in the top ten. The V gene lost 4 bases and the J gene lost 0 bases, with 9 bases spanning the gap. The CDR3 is made up of 14 amino acids. CDR1 is DFQATT, CDR2 SNEGSKA, per germline (reference sequence). This sample was included in a study of response to subunit inactivated influenza vaccine. Study-wide results and limits: Every seasonal influenza vaccination brings in few new T cells, the authors suggested.

The rearrangement joins TRBV20-1 to TRBJ2-2; D ambiguous. The material sequenced was PBMCs from blood, taken 11 to 12 days after vaccination. The origin of this receptor is a man between 45 and 60 years old who received an inactivated influenza vaccine. The CDR3 bases are TGCAGTGCTAAACGGAATTCGAACACCGGGGAGCTGTTTTTT. Its protein is CSAKRNSNTGELFF.